What follows are 24 T cell receptor beta chains derived from one specimen sequenced in a study of blood T cell repertoires in COVID-19. Produced via immunoSEQ multiplex PCR; TCRdb's table is partial and in-frame only. The table shows about 38,000 clones, with roughly 80% occurring only once. The specimen sequenced was peripheral blood. The receptors originated from a man aged 50 to 60 with active COVID-19.

V and J are TRBV6-6 and TRBJ2-4, with 7 positions matching TRBD1. This CDR3 is 14 amino acids long. CDR1 and CDR2 (germline): MNHNY, SVGAGI (reference sequence). The V segment lost 7 bases and the J segment 1 base; nucleotides outside the gene matches: 4. Here the CDR3 reads CASTTGEAKNIQYF. The CDR3 nucleotides read TGTGCCAGCACTACAGGGGAGGCCAAAAACATTCAGTACTTC.

This sequence joins TRBV18 and TRBJ1-1, with unresolved D. Trimming took 3 bases from V and 4 from J, leaving 12 bases between them. CDR3 length equals 14 residues. Germline CDR1 KGHSH, CDR2 LQKENI. CDR3 sequence reads: CASSPDNSGTEAFF. The CDR3 DNA reads as TGTGCCAGCTCACCTGACAACTCCGGCACTGAAGCTTTCTTT.

The chain is built from TRBV27 and TRBJ1-6, with D possibly TRBD1 on 5 matching bases. The V end lost 2 bases, the J end lost 9 bases, and 17 bases lay between the germline ends. Per germline, CDR1 MNHEY and CDR2 SMNVEV (reference sequence). The CDR3 is 16 amino acids. In nucleotides, the CDR3 is TGTGCCAGCAGTTTAGATGGGGGGATCCTTGGTTCACCCCTCCACTTT. This codes for CASSLDGGILGSPLHF.

V usage is TRBV18 and J usage is TRBJ1-2; D is unresolved. CDR1 KGHSH and CDR2 LQKENI come from the germline V gene. Between the trimmed V and J ends, which lost 3 bases and 3 bases, there was a span of 8 bases. CDR3 length: 13 amino acids. CDR3: CASSPDQDYGYTF. In DNA form, the CDR3 reads TGTGCCAGCTCACCTGATCAGGACTATGGCTACACCTTC. Combining the CDR3 with reference TRBV18 and TRBJ1-2 gives the whole variable domain NAGVMQNPRHLVRRRGQEARLRCSPMKGHSHVYWYRQLPEEGLKFMVYLQKENIIDESGMPKERFSAEFPKEGPSILRIQQVVRGDSAAYFCASSPDQDYGYTFGSGTRLTVV.

The chain couples TRBV9 to TRBJ2-2; 7 bases match TRBD2. V trimming: 2 bases; J trimming: 3 bases; junction bases outside the gene matches: 4. CDR3 length: 15 residues. Germline lookup yields CDR1 SGDLS and CDR2 YYNGEE. The CDR3 region has the DNA TGTGCCAGCAGCGTCGGGACTATCCACACCGGGGAGCTGTTTTTT. It yields the protein CASSVGTIHTGELFF.

This clone is categorized as medium-sized. J is TRBJ1-2 and V is TRBV19; 9 nucleotides align to TRBD1. Germline values: CDR1 LNHDA, CDR2 SQIVND (reference sequence). The CDR3 extends over 12 amino acids. V shed 9 bases and J 8 bases; nucleotides not matched to a gene: 7. The DNA for the CDR3 is TGTGCCAGCAACCACAGGGGGCTGGGCTACACCTTC. Translating gives CASNHRGLGYTF.

The V call is TRBV5-1, the J call TRBJ1-1; 7 bases map to TRBD1. The CDR3 contains 14 residues. The germline gives CDR1 SGHRS, CDR2 YFSETQ. V was clipped by 4 bases and J by 0 bases; unmatched bases: 3. DNA for the CDR3: TGCGCCAGCAGCGCGGGACAGCTGAACACTGAAGCTTTCTTT. Translation gives CASSAGQLNTEAFF.

The chain links TRBV6-5 to TRBJ2-7, with 9 bases lining up with TRBD1. V gave up 5 bases and J gave up 6 bases; unmatched junction bases: 8. There are 14 residues in the CDR3. Looked up from germline, CDR1 is MNHEY and CDR2 is SVGAGI. CDR3 DNA: TGTGCCAGCAGTCTCGGACAGGGGAACGGCGAGCAGTACTTC. Translating gives CASSLGQGNGEQYF.

The chain uses TRBV9 and TRBJ2-3; 9 positions match TRBD2. The J segment lost 2 bases and the V segment lost 3 bases, leaving 10 bases of the junction unmatched. CDR1 and CDR2 (germline): SGDLS, YYNGEE. The CDR3 totals 17 residues. CDR3: CASSARGGGVFTDTQYF. In nucleotides, the CDR3 is TGTGCCAGCAGCGCCCGCGGGGGGGGAGTTTTCACAGATACGCAGTATTTT. Together with reference TRBV9 and TRBJ2-3, the CDR3 gives the full variable domain: DSGVTQTPKHLITATGQRVTLRCSPRSGDLSVYWYQQSLDQGLQFLIQYYNGEERAKGNILERFSAQQFPDLHSELNLSSLELGDSALYFCASSARGGGVFTDTQYFGPGTRLTVL.

The genes are TRBV10-3 and TRBJ1-6; D unresolved. The CDR3 is 16 amino acids. V was cut by 0 bases and J by 0 bases, with 6 bases left in between. Germline CDR1 ENHRY, CDR2 SYGVKD. The CDR3 coding sequence is TGTGCCATCAGTGAGTCCACCGGCTCCTATAATTCACCCCTCCACTTT. Its protein is CAISESTGSYNSPLHF.

The chain recombines TRBV5-4 with TRBJ1-6; D not resolved. Germline V gene sequence: CDR1 SGHNT, CDR2 YYREEE (reference sequence). Trimming pared 4 bases from V and 6 bases from J, leaving 14 bases between. The CDR3 has 15 amino acids. CDR3 residues: CASSTDFYGNSPLHF. DNA for the CDR3: TGTGCCAGCAGCACGGACTTCTATGGTAATTCACCCCTCCACTTT.

V usage is TRBV27 and J usage is TRBJ2-5, with 8 bases aligning to TRBD1. With 3 bases clipped from V and 1 base from J, the junction kept 1 base outside the gene matches. The CDR3 contains 14 residues. The germline V gene encodes CDR1 MNHEY and CDR2 SMNVEV (reference sequence). This CDR3 reads CASSFGQGQETQYF. CDR3 coding DNA: TGTGCCAGCAGTTTTGGACAGGGCCAAGAGACCCAGTACTTC.

The rearrangement links TRBV11-3 to TRBJ2-1, with 8 bases fitting TRBD1. CDR1 and CDR2 (germline): SGHNT, YENEEA. The CDR3 is 15 residues long. The junction had 5 bases not matched to a gene; V was cut back by 1 base and J by 6 bases. The CDR3 sequence: CASSLAGGFGNEQFF. CDR3 nucleotides: TGTGCCAGCAGCTTAGCAGGGGGCTTCGGCAATGAGCAGTTCTTC.

The rearrangement joins TRBV5-1 to TRBJ1-4; D is perhaps TRBD1 (5 bases). V was cut by 7 bases and J by 5 bases, with 21 bases left in between. Germline lookup yields CDR1 SGHRS and CDR2 YFSETQ. CDR3 length: 16 amino acids. The CDR3 region is CASSPGLRPDNEKLFF. Written as DNA, the CDR3 is TGCGCCAGCTCCCCGGGACTCCGTCCAGACAATGAAAAACTGTTTTTT.

The chain combines TRBV18 with TRBJ1-4; unclear D gene. The germline gives CDR1 KGHSH, CDR2 LQKENI. Trimming removed 1 base at V and 8 bases at J, with 14 bases between. This CDR3 spans 15 amino acids. The CDR3 DNA sequence: TGTGCCAGCTCACCACTGGAGGAGGCATGGGAAAAACTGTTTTTT. Encoded protein: CASSPLEEAWEKLFF.

The chain employs TRBV5-4 and TRBJ1-5; no definite D call. V was cut by 2 bases and J by 6 bases, with 9 bases left in between. The CDR3 is 13 amino acids. Looked up from germline, CDR1 is SGHNT and CDR2 is YYREEE (reference sequence). DNA for the CDR3: TGTGCCAGCAGCTTAGCGGGTAGTCAGCCCCAGCATTTT. Translating gives CASSLAGSQPQHF.

The V and J genes are TRBV5-5 and TRBJ1-2; maybe TRBD1 (5 bases). V lost 4 bases and J 2 bases, leaving 12 bases between the germline ends. The CDR3 has 14 amino acids. CDR1 SGHKS and CDR2 YYEKEE come from the germline V gene (reference sequence). The CDR3 DNA sequence: TGTGCCAGCAGCGAGATGACAGTCAACTATGGCTACACCTTC. It yields the protein CASSEMTVNYGYTF.

The table lists this clone with a count of one. The chain employs TRBV7-8 and TRBJ2-3; D is unresolved. Germline CDR1 is SGHVS and CDR2 is FQNEAQ. Trimming took 10 bases from V and 1 from J, leaving 12 bases between them. This CDR3 region has 13 residues. DNA for the CDR3: TGTGCCACCAAAGAGACTGGCACAGATACGCAGTATTTT. This codes for CATKETGTDTQYF.

The table lists this clone with a count of one. Written as DNA, the CDR3 is TGTGCCAGCAGCCGAGCCCCCAAACCCGGGACAGCTAATTCACCCCTCCACTTT. Its protein is CASSRAPKPGTANSPLHF. This chain links TRBV3-1 (or the pseudogene TRBV3-2) with TRBJ1-6; 7 nucleotides match TRBD1. V lost 4 bases to trimming and J lost 6 bases; unmatched junction nucleotides: 15. This CDR3 comprises 18 residues. CDR1 and CDR2 (germline): LGHDT, YNNKEL (reference sequence).

This clone is a singleton in its sample. V usage is TRBV6-6 and J usage is TRBJ2-1; possible D gene TRBD2, 6 bases. Trimming pared 2 bases from V and 9 bases from J, leaving 17 bases between. The germline CDR1 and CDR2 sequences are MNHNY and SVGAGI (reference sequence). CDR3 length equals 15 residues. DNA for the CDR3: TGTGCCAGCAGTTACGACGGCGGGGCGGGCGGTGAGCAGTTCTTC. This sequence encodes CASSYDGGAGGEQFF.

The V gene is TRBV2, the J gene TRBJ2-2; the D gene is possibly TRBD1 (5 bases). V lost 7 bases and J 3 bases, leaving 12 bases between the germline ends. Germline V gene sequence: CDR1 SNHLY, CDR2 FYNNEI. CDR3 length equals 14 residues. The CDR3 bases are TGTGCCAGCAACTCGGACATATACACCGGGGAGCTGTTTTTT. Its translation: CASNSDIYTGELFF.

V and J are TRBV6-5 and TRBJ2-2; TRBD1 matches at 12 bases. In germline, CDR1 is MNHEY, CDR2 SVGAGI. The CDR3 runs to 15 residues. Losses at the gene ends were 6 bases for V and 7 bases for J; bases not matched to a gene: 6. The CDR3 bases are TGTGCCAGCAGCGAGGGACAGGGGGCGCTCGGGGAGCTGTTTTTT. Protein sequence: CASSEGQGALGELFF.

The chain joins TRBV18 to TRBJ1-5, with D perhaps matching TRBD1 (5 bases). Germline V gene lookup returns CDR1 KGHSH and CDR2 LQKENI. V shed 4 bases and J shed 0 bases, with 7 bases lying between them. The CDR3 contains 14 residues. The CDR3 DNA reads TGTGCCAGCTCACAGGGGATTAGCAATCAGCCCCAGCATTTT. Protein sequence: CASSQGISNQPQHF. The variable domain in full, completed from reference TRBV18 and TRBJ1-5, reads NAGVMQNPRHLVRRRGQEARLRCSPMKGHSHVYWYRQLPEEGLKFMVYLQKENIIDESGMPKERFSAEFPKEGPSILRIQQVVRGDSAAYFCASSQGISNQPQHFGDGTRLSIL.

The genes are TRBV27 and TRBJ2-1; D unresolved. CDR1 MNHEY and CDR2 SMNVEV come from the germline V gene (reference sequence). The CDR3 extends over 11 amino acids. V gave up 9 bases and J gave up 3 bases, with 6 bases separating them. The CDR3 DNA is TGTGCCAGTAGAGTCTACAATGAGCAGTTCTTC. Translation gives CASRVYNEQFF.